These 11 T cell receptor beta chains originate from one sample sequenced in a study of cytomegalovirus exposure and HLA in healthy donors. Amplification used 60 Vbeta primers and 13 Jbeta primers. Measured with immunoSEQ multiplex PCR; TCRdb has only the in-frame clones, and not every one. The repertoire has about 130,000 clones, around 72% of them found once; the top ten carry 2.9%. The specimen sequenced was PBMCs. These receptors originate from a human donor in good health.

This sequence joins TRBV6-1 and TRBJ1-5; D gene ambiguous. CDR3 length: 14 residues. Trimming stripped 6 bases from V and 2 bases from J, with 11 bases between. Germline CDR1 and CDR2: MNHNS and SASEGT. The CDR3 region is CASRRRERNQPQHF. The CDR3 nucleotides are TGTGCCAGCAGGAGGAGGGAACGCAATCAGCCCCAGCATTTT.

The chain combines TRBV11-2 with TRBJ2-3, with a possible D match to TRBD2 (6 bases). The CDR3 runs 16 residues. Germline V CDR1 and CDR2: SGHAT, FQNNGV. V was shortened by 0 bases and J by 4 bases, with 14 bases between the two germline ends. CDR3 coding DNA: TGTGCCAGCAGCTTAGAGGACTATCCCTTTCCAGATACGCAGTATTTT. It codes for CASSLEDYPFPDTQYF.

This clone was seen just once. V usage is TRBV9 and J usage is TRBJ2-7; 8 bases map to TRBD2. The CDR3 is 16 amino acids. Per the germline V gene, CDR1 is SGDLS and CDR2 is YYNGEE. Trimming at V came to 0 bases and at J to 1 base, leaving 6 bases not matched to a gene. CDR3 nucleotide sequence: TGTGCCAGCAGCGTAGGGGTCGGCGGGGGGTCCTACGAGCAGTACTTC. This encodes CASSVGVGGGSYEQYF.

The rearrangement uses TRBV6-4 and TRBJ2-2; 11 nucleotides agree with TRBD2. After removal of 6 bases from V and 0 bases from J, the junction contained 6 bases not matched to a gene. CDR1 MRHNA and CDR2 SNTAGT come from the germline V gene. The CDR3 totals 17 residues. The CDR3 DNA reads TGTGCCAGCAGCCCACTAGCGGGAGTAGCGAACACCGGGGAGCTGTTTTTT. It is translated as CASSPLAGVANTGELFF.

This clone appeared a single time. J is TRBJ2-2 and V is TRBV6-6, with 9 bases that match TRBD2. CDR1 MNHNY and CDR2 SVGAGI come from the germline V gene (reference sequence). This CDR3 comprises 15 residues. V dropped 8 bases and J dropped 4; count of bases not matched to a gene: 8. The CDR3 nucleotides read TGTGCCAGCGGGTGGGCTAGCGGGACCACCGGGGAGCTGTTTTTT. Protein product: CASGWASGTTGELFF.

The chain combines TRBV7-9 with TRBJ2-7; TRBD2 matches at 16 bases. The CDR3 is 16 residues long. After removal of 5 bases from V and 4 bases from J, the junction contained 5 bases not matched to a gene. Germline-derived CDR1 and CDR2 are SEHNR and FQNEAQ (reference sequence). The CDR3 DNA reads as TGTGCCAGCAGCCGCGGGACTAGCGGGGGGGAATACGAGCAGTACTTC. Encoded protein: CASSRGTSGGEYEQYF.

V and J are TRBV30 and TRBJ2-7; TRBD2 matches at 14 bases. This CDR3 comprises 17 residues. With 0 bases clipped from V and 3 bases from J, the junction kept 7 bases outside the gene matches. Germline CDR1 reads GTSNPN; CDR2 reads SVGIG (reference sequence). CDR3 sequence reads: CAWSVYGTSGSGYEQYF. For the CDR3, the DNA is TGTGCCTGGAGTGTTTACGGGACTAGCGGGAGCGGCTACGAGCAGTACTTC.

The CDR3 here is CAAGFSGGPADTQYF. CDR3 coding DNA: TGTGCGGCAGGCTTCTCGGGAGGGCCCGCAGATACGCAGTATTTT. The chain joins TRBV30 to TRBJ2-3; 8 bases align to TRBD2. This CDR3 is built from 15 residues. Looked up from germline, CDR1 is GTSNPN and CDR2 is SVGIG (reference sequence).

This sequence joins TRBV18 and TRBJ2-1, with a tentative D call TRBD2 (6 bases). The CDR3 length is 19 residues. Germline V lookup: CDR1 KGHSH, CDR2 LQKENI. V was shortened by 1 base and J by 0 bases, with 19 bases between the two germline ends. CDR3 loop: CASSPLKLEGLVSYNEQFF. CDR3 bases: TGTGCCAGCTCACCACTCAAGTTGGAGGGGTTGGTCTCCTACAATGAGCAGTTCTTC.

This clone occurred a few times. The rearrangement links TRBV6-5 to TRBJ1-1, with 8 bases matching TRBD1. Trimming at V came to 6 bases and at J to 0 bases, leaving 3 bases not matched to a gene. The CDR3 totals 14 residues. Germline V gene sequence: CDR1 MNHEY, CDR2 SVGAGI. In nucleotides, the CDR3 is TGTGCCAGCAGGGAGGGACAGGTGAACACTGAAGCTTTCTTT. This gives the protein CASREGQVNTEAFF.

This CDR3 is CASSMVTGFIEAFF. The CDR3 DNA sequence: TGTGCCAGTAGTATGGTAACAGGGTTTATTGAAGCTTTCTTT. The rearrangement links TRBV19 to TRBJ1-1, with D possibly matching TRBD1 (6 bases). Germline loops: CDR1 LNHDA, CDR2 SQIVND (reference sequence). V gave up 3 bases and J gave up 7 bases, with 15 bases separating them. The CDR3 extends over 14 amino acids.